This T cell receptor beta chain is drawn from a study of T cells in tuberculosis. The CDR3 runs to 15 residues. V lost 3 bases to trimming and J lost 2 bases, with 13 bases between them. Germline-derived CDR1 and CDR2 are SNHLY and FYNNEI. Clones were read by immunoSEQ multiplex PCR, and TCRdb kept only the in-frame ones, dropping some. This repertoire shows several thousand clones, 95% found once; its top ten account for 9.5% to 13%. The sequencing sample was made of PBMCs. This receptor was taken from an adult with tuberculosis. The chain employs TRBV2 and TRBJ2-5; tentative D call: TRBD2 (5 bases). The DNA for the CDR3 is TGTGCCAGCAGTGATTTTTCTAGCCTGCAAGAGACCCAGTACTTC. Protein: CASSDFSSLQETQYF.